The following is a TCR beta chain sequence with its context. This clonotype was counted ten times or more. What this receptor recognizes is not known. Base quality data are lacking; no much larger clone is found one base away. This record belongs to a study of neurological immune-mediated disorders (dated by TCRdb to about 2019). About the investigation overall: Using UMI-based sequencing, the study compared peripheral blood TCR-beta repertoires from patients with HTLV-I-associated myelopathy (HAM/TSP), patients with multiple sclerosis, and healthy controls. The roughly 110 TCR-beta libraries covered PBMC samples along with longitudinal samples, technical triplicates, and paired sorted CD4+ and CD8+ T-cell subsets. Longitudinal HAM/TSP and healthy donors had 3 time-points each (roughly 3-45 month intervals). Of the roughly 71 subjects in the cohort, about 14 were HAM/TSP patients, about 35 were multiple sclerosis patients, and some 20 were healthy controls. Points the paper makes about the study in general: No identical CDR3 amino acid sequences were found to be shared among expanded clones across subjects, suggesting that TCR-beta repertoires were private in all groups. The highest TCR clonal expansion was observed in HAM/TSP patients, whereas the lowest was observed in MS patients, even when compared with healthy controls.

The time point label for this specimen denotes: longitudinal time-point 1 (baseline). Healthy controls were blood bank volunteers in Maryland, USA. For unsorted PBMC libraries, 2 million PBMCs were used after storage in RNAlater at -80 degrees C until RNA extraction. Peripheral blood was subjected to Ficoll-Hypaque density gradient centrifugation to isolate PBMCs, which were then cryopreserved in liquid nitrogen. Including the terminal cysteine and phenylalanine, the CDR3 comprises 12 residues. Only the CDR3 region is kept as DNA, spanning 36 bases read in frame from base 1. V is trimmed back by 5 bases and J by 7 bases, and the junction contains 7 bases that no gene match accounts for. CDR1 and CDR2, looked up from the germline V gene (reference sequence), are DFQATT and SNEGSKA. To synthesize cDNA, template-switch 5'RACE was performed with a primer carrying a 10-nucleotide random unique molecular identifier so that each TCR transcript was tagged. Every sequencing run yielded over 160 million TCR-beta sequences covering 15-18 subjects. Total RNA was extracted with the RNeasy kit. Using the KAPA Real-time Library Amplification kit, TCR-beta VDJ regions were amplified with primers for the TCR constant region and the 5'RACE anchor. Sample indexes and Illumina adaptors were added in a first PCR, and a second PCR then increased library yield. The roughly 650 bp TCR product was size-selected on a 2% E-gel SizeSelection system after Ampure bead purification. Before pooling, library quality was assessed on a Bioanalyzer, concentration was determined with Qubit, and library quantification was performed with the Kapa Library Quantification kit. An Illumina HiSeq 2500 sequenced the libraries paired-end 2 x 150 bp. To increase sequence diversity, roughly 25-31% phiX was spiked into each library pool. In the paper's pipeline: The UMI-based MiGEC pipeline processed quality-filtered reads and removed over 85% of raw TCR sequences during error correction. IMGT germline references were used for alignment of VDJ genes, and clonotypes were defined by a unique CDR3 amino acid sequence together with V-J genes. VDJtools evaluated clonal expansion, Shannon diversity and CDR3 relatedness (CalcPairwiseDistances, ClusterSamples); CLCbio workbench built phylogenetic trees. Expanded clones were defined as having at least 8 unique UMIs, based on coefficient-of-variation modelling across technical triplicates. The raw public reads went through TCRdb reprocessing: fastp at Q25, MiXCR clone calling, in-frame beta chains kept. Each record represents a unique CDR3 protein, reported with the most common genes and DNA among its rows. It is TCRdb's table, rather than the study itself, that gives the V and J calls and clone size. The sample has about 49,000 distinct CDR3 sequences on record, less than 12% of them singletons. The ten largest account for under 2% of the sample.

The source material was PBMCs. The receptor was isolated from a woman aged 40 to 50 in good health. The receptor chain draws on TRBV20-1 and TRBJ1-2; 7 central bases correspond to TRBD1. The CDR3 region has the sequence CSAPDRAGGYTF. DNA sequence: TGCAGTGCTCCCGACAGGGCGGGTGGCTACACCTTC.